This TCR beta chain appears in the sequencing data of a study of radiotherapy plus CTLA-4 blockade in lung cancer. Study background: There were objective responses in 18% of patients, and 30% to 35% had disease control. The study, taken as a whole, reports: Interferon-beta, together with early blood T cell clone dynamics, reportedly best predicted response. Radiotherapy with ipilimumab was followed by blood expansion of tumor-derived clones.

CDR3 length: 15 residues. The ends were cut back, 3 bases at V and 2 bases at J, with 13 bases in the middle. Germline V gene lookup returns CDR1 PRHDT and CDR2 FYEKMQ (reference sequence). Notes on this clone: The antigen is undetermined.

The study gave focal radiation plus ipilimumab CTLA-4 blockade to patients with chemo-refractory metastatic non-small-cell lung cancer. Only in-frame clones appear in the TCRdb table, and some are missing; sequencing was by immunoSEQ multiplex PCR. The sample records some 30,000 clones, over 60% being singletons. Specimen: peripheral blood, collected from a patient treated with radiotherapy plus ipilimumab. The rearrangement links TRBV13 to TRBJ2-5, with a tentative D call TRBD2 (5 bases). The receptor was derived from a human donor with non-small cell lung cancer that progressed on radiotherapy plus ipilimumab. DNA for the CDR3: TGTGCCAGCAGCTTTAACACAGCGGCTCAAGAGACCCAGTACTTC. Translation gives CASSFNTAAQETQYF.